This paragraph covers one TCR beta chain sequence. These data belong to a study of CD8 T cells in Susac syndrome. When the RNA was reverse transcribed, random hexamers were used with an input of roughly 0.5 to 1 ug. The TCR beta CDR3 was amplified by immunoSEQ multiplex PCR across 54 Vbeta, 13 Jbeta. TCRdb itself ran the immunoSEQ multiplex PCR reads through MiXCR, one entry per CDR3 protein. The table includes about 210,000 distinct CDR3 sequences, approximately 95% detected once. V lost 7 bases to trimming and J lost 2 bases, with 12 bases between them. The CDR3 covers 13 residues. CD8+ and CD4+ T cells from blood underwent TCR beta sequencing. The multiple sclerosis controls were treatment-naive patients with relapsing-remitting disease that was stable or active. Purification of the CD8+ and CD4+ T cells relied on negative isolation, and TEMRA cells underwent FACS enrichment.

The source is a human donor with multiple sclerosis. The sequencing sample was made of CD4+ T cells from PBMCs. The V gene is TRBV12-3 or TRBV12-4, the J gene TRBJ2-7, with a weak D call TRBD1 (5 bases). As DNA, the CDR3 is TGTGCCAGCACCCTAGGGGTCCCCTACGAGCAGTACTTC. It yields the protein CASTLGVPYEQYF.